These 26 T cell receptor beta chains were all obtained from the same sample, sequenced in a study of blood T cell repertoires in COVID-19 (dated by TCRdb to 2019 to 2021). The library was obtained by the immunoSEQ multiplex PCR assay. TCRdb provides this immuneACCESS table in a form limited to in-frame rearrangements. Some clones are lacking; in checked studies, under half of them reflect an unresolved V gene, and why the rest are absent is not known. This sample has 400,000 to 500,000 clones in its table, and about nine tenths of those were observed once. More than 1.4% of the sample is taken by the ten largest. The sequencing input was peripheral blood. The receptors derive from a woman aged 25 to 45 with active or convalescent COVID-19.

The chain employs TRBV27 and TRBJ2-7, with TRBD2 identical over 11 bases. With 6 bases clipped from V and 0 bases from J, the junction kept 4 bases outside the gene matches. This CDR3 is built from 15 residues. Germline V gives CDR1 MNHEY, CDR2 SMNVEV (reference sequence). The CDR3 loop reads CASSPGTSGSYEQYF. The CDR3 region has the DNA TGTGCCAGCAGCCCCGGGACTAGCGGCTCCTACGAGCAGTACTTC.

This chain joins TRBV6-1 and TRBJ1-3; D is unresolved. Trimming pared 2 bases from V and 3 bases from J, leaving 11 bases between. The CDR3 runs 15 residues. Germline V CDR1 and CDR2: MNHNS, SASEGT. CDR3 region: CASSERYAGGNTIYF. The DNA of the CDR3 is TGTGCCAGCAGTGAACGGTACGCGGGTGGAAACACCATATATTTT.

Of note for this clone: The identical CDR3 is also encoded by other nucleotide sequences in the sample. V usage is TRBV5-4 and J usage is TRBJ2-7, with 8 positions matching TRBD1. CDR1 and CDR2 from the germline V gene are SGHNT and YYREEE (reference sequence). The CDR3 runs 16 residues. The V and J ends lost 0 bases and 2 bases, in that order; junction bases with no gene match: 7. CDR3 sequence reads: CASSLGGGQGAYEQYF. CDR3 in DNA: TGTGCCAGCAGCTTGGGGGGCGGACAGGGCGCCTACGAGCAGTACTTC.

The rearrangement uses TRBV25-1 and TRBJ1-4; TRBD1 agrees at 11 bases. The CDR3 spans 16 residues. The V gene end was trimmed by 4 bases and the J gene end by 4 bases; junction bases not matched to a gene: 5. Germline CDR1 MGHDK, CDR2 SYGVNS. The DNA for the CDR3 is TGTGCCAGCAGTGCGTGGACAGGGGGCAATAATGAAAAACTGTTTTTT. Its protein is CASSAWTGGNNEKLFF.

This clone came up a few times. A read error may account for a junction end that differs from germline. This chain uses TRBV20-1 with TRBJ1-4, with D perhaps TRBD1 (5 bases). The germline gives CDR1 DFQATT, CDR2 SNEGSKA (reference sequence). CDR3 length equals 11 residues. CDR3 in amino acids: CSAPGPPGMIF. Written as DNA, the CDR3 is TGCAGTGCTCCCGGCCCGCCAGGGATGATCTTT.

J is TRBJ2-2 and V is TRBV3-1 (or the pseudogene TRBV3-2); possibly TRBD2 for D (5 bases). Germline V CDR1 and CDR2: LGHDT, YNNKEL (reference sequence). This CDR3 spans 16 amino acids. V was pared by 1 base and J by 3 bases, with 12 bases between. Here the CDR3 DNA reads TGTGCCAGCAGCCAAGCGGCGCGGGTTTACACCGGGGAGCTGTTTTTT. Encoded protein: CASSQAARVYTGELFF.

This clone was counted a single time. The V and J genes are TRBV3-1 (or the pseudogene TRBV3-2) and TRBJ1-6; maybe TRBD1 (5 bases). The V gene lost 0 bases and the J gene lost 6 bases, with 9 bases spanning the gap. There are 15 residues in the CDR3. CDR1 and CDR2 from the germline V gene are LGHDT and YNNKEL (reference sequence). The CDR3 DNA is TGTGCCAGCAGCCAAGAACCCAGGGCTAATTCACCCCTCCACTTT. Its translation is CASSQEPRANSPLHF.

This chain joins TRBV19 and TRBJ2-3; TRBD1 aligns across 8 bases. Germline V gene lookup returns CDR1 LNHDA and CDR2 SQIVND (reference sequence). The CDR3 contains 15 residues. Unmatched junction bases numbered 5, after V lost 3 bases and J lost 3 bases. For the CDR3, the DNA is TGTGCCAGTAGTATTGGTACAGGGGGAACAGATACGCAGTATTTT. This gives the protein CASSIGTGGTDTQYF.

In its sample, this clone was seen once. V and J are TRBV5-4 and TRBJ1-4; a weak D match, TRBD1 (5 bases). Per germline, CDR1 SGHNT and CDR2 YYREEE (reference sequence). The CDR3 spans 14 residues. The V gene lost 1 base and the J gene lost 4 bases, with 8 bases spanning the gap. The chain's CDR3 is CASSLTGSNEKLFF. The CDR3, as DNA: TGTGCCAGCAGCTTGACAGGAAGTAATGAAAAACTGTTTTTT.

This clone was seen just once. V is TRBV5-4 and J is TRBJ2-5, with 9 nucleotides matching TRBD2. The CDR3 is 15 amino acids. CDR1 and CDR2 (germline): SGHNT, YYREEE (reference sequence). Trimming took 0 bases from V and 4 from J; bases not matched to a gene: 4. The CDR3 nucleotides are TGTGCCAGCAGCTTGGGCGGGGGGGCCTCAGAGACCCAGTACTTC. Translated: CASSLGGGASETQYF.

This clone was counted only a few times. This chain joins TRBV5-1 and TRBJ1-2; D not certain. The germline CDR1 and CDR2 sequences are SGHRS and YFSETQ. Trimming cost V 7 bases and J 2 bases, with 9 bases left between them. The CDR3 contains 12 residues. In DNA, the CDR3 is TGCGCCAGCCGAGACACAAACTATGGCTACACCTTC. It codes for CASRDTNYGYTF.

This chain uses TRBV5-6 with TRBJ1-2; TRBD1 matches at 7 bases. From germline, CDR1 is SGHDT and CDR2 YYEEEE. The CDR3 covers 13 residues. The trim removed 4 bases at V and 8 bases at J, leaving 8 bases unmatched. The CDR3 bases are TGTGCCAGCAGCACCCAGACAGGGCTCGGCTACACCTTC. Translation: CASSTQTGLGYTF.

This chain connects TRBV14 to TRBJ2-2; 8 bases fit TRBD1. Trimming removed 0 bases from V and 7 bases from J; junction bases left unmatched: 10. CDR1 and CDR2 (germline): SGHDN, FVKESK. This CDR3 has 17 residues. The CDR3, as DNA: TGTGCCAGCAGCCAAGATCTTGGACAGGGATTCGGCGGGGAGCTGTTTTTT. It yields the protein CASSQDLGQGFGGELFF.

This chain uses TRBV3-1 (or the pseudogene TRBV3-2) with TRBJ1-3, with D perhaps TRBD1 (5 bases). The V gene's germline CDR1 is LGHDT and CDR2 YNNKEL (reference sequence). The CDR3 consists of 14 residues. Trimming took off 4 bases at V and 6 bases at J, with 13 bases between the two ends. DNA for the CDR3: TGTGCCAGCAGCCCTGGGACTTACCCAAACACCATATATTTT. The encoded protein is CASSPGTYPNTIYF.

Worth noting for this clone: Other DNA sequences within the sample encode an identical CDR3. The genes are TRBV25-1 and TRBJ1-2; no definite D call. There are 11 residues in the CDR3. With 8 bases removed from V and 4 bases from J, the gap between germline ends came to 8 bases. CDR1 MGHDK and CDR2 SYGVNS come from the germline V gene. CDR3 region: CASRSGYGYTF. CDR3 DNA sequence: TGTGCCAGCCGGTCGGGCTATGGCTACACCTTC.

This clone was picked up one time. V gene TRBV19 combines with J gene TRBJ2-7, with 10 nucleotides matching TRBD1. The CDR3 has 14 amino acids. Germline CDR1 reads LNHDA; CDR2 reads SQIVND (reference sequence). With 6 bases clipped from V and 5 bases from J, the junction kept 7 bases outside the gene matches. As DNA, the CDR3 is TGTGCCAGTAGGCCGGGACAGGGGTTCAACGAGCAGTACTTC. Its protein product is CASRPGQGFNEQYF.

The genes are TRBV5-5 and TRBJ2-7; a possible D gene is TRBD1 (5 bases). Looked up from germline, CDR1 is SGHKS and CDR2 is YYEKEE (reference sequence). Deletions cut 4 bases from V and 1 base from J, with 18 bases between. The CDR3 is 16 residues long. Here the CDR3 DNA reads TGTGCCAGCAGCCCGCCACTGAGGACAAGTTCCTACGAGCAGTACTTC. Translation: CASSPPLRTSSYEQYF. The whole variable domain, filled in from reference TRBV5-5 and TRBJ2-7, reads DAGVTQSPTHLIKTRGQQVTLRCSPISGHKSVSWYQQVLGQGPQFIFQYYEKEERGRGNFPDRFSARQFPNYSSELNVNALLLGDSALYLCASSPPLRTSSYEQYFGPGTRLTVT.

The rearrangement links TRBV4-2 to TRBJ1-1, with TRBD1 matching 8 bases. The CDR3 is made up of 15 amino acids. Trimming took 4 bases from V and 5 from J; bases not matched to a gene: 9. Germline V lookup: CDR1 LGHNA, CDR2 YNFKEQ. DNA for the CDR3: TGTGCCAGCAGCCTAACAGGGGGTGAGAAAACTGAAGCTTTCTTT. Translated, it gives CASSLTGGEKTEAFF.

This sequence joins TRBV5-5 and TRBJ1-4; 8 bases are shared with TRBD1. V shed 4 bases and J 3 bases; nucleotides not matched to a gene: 2. This CDR3 has 14 residues. CDR1 and CDR2 (germline): SGHKS, YYEKEE (reference sequence). CDR3 residues: CASSQGAANEKLFF. The CDR3, as DNA: TGTGCCAGCAGCCAGGGGGCGGCTAATGAAAAACTGTTTTTT.

The rearrangement uses TRBV29-1 and TRBJ2-2; 14 bases agree with TRBD2. CDR3 length: 18 residues. V was pared by 6 bases and J by 2 bases, with 11 bases of the junction left unmatched. The V gene's germline CDR1 is SQVTM and CDR2 ANQGSEA. The CDR3 sequence is CSVDDIGTSGGNTGELFF. CDR3 coding DNA: TGCAGCGTCGACGATATAGGGACTAGCGGGGGAAACACCGGGGAGCTGTTTTTT.

The chain joins TRBV7-9 to TRBJ1-2, with D possibly TRBD1 on 5 matching bases. The ends were cut back, 3 bases at V and 0 bases at J, with 17 bases in the middle. The germline CDR1 and CDR2 sequences are SEHNR and FQNEAQ (reference sequence). The CDR3 loop spans 17 amino acids. The CDR3 loop is CASSLVSQVDTNYGYTF. Here the CDR3 DNA reads TGTGCCAGCAGCTTGGTGTCACAGGTGGATACTAACTATGGCTACACCTTC.

The rearrangement joins TRBV19 to TRBJ1-5; possible D gene TRBD1, 6 bases. CDR1 is LNHDA and CDR2 is SQIVND in the germline V gene (reference sequence). Trimming cost V 5 bases and J 4 bases, with 15 bases left between them. This CDR3 region has 15 residues. The CDR3 nucleotides read TGTGCCAGTAGTGCATCTGGACAGACGAATCAGCCCCAGCATTTT. The encoded protein is CASSASGQTNQPQHF.

This clone has only one observation. The chain employs TRBV7-8 and TRBJ2-1; the match to TRBD2 covers 11 bases. The CDR3 runs 17 residues. The germline V gene encodes CDR1 SGHVS and CDR2 FQNEAQ. V trimming: 3 bases; J trimming: 2 bases; junction bases outside the gene matches: 6. The CDR3 loop reads CASSFFASGGTYNEQFF. CDR3 coding DNA: TGTGCCAGCAGCTTCTTCGCTAGCGGGGGGACCTACAATGAGCAGTTCTTC.

The chain links TRBV19 to TRBJ1-6; 9 bases fit TRBD1. V trimming: 4 bases; J trimming: 8 bases; junction bases outside the gene matches: 6. The CDR3 totals 15 residues. The germline V gene encodes CDR1 LNHDA and CDR2 SQIVND (reference sequence). The CDR3 bases are TGTGCCAGTAGTAGTCTGGACAGGGGAGATTCACCCCTCCACTTT. Amino acid sequence: CASSSLDRGDSPLHF.

This chain links TRBV29-1 with TRBJ2-1; 13 bases match TRBD2. This CDR3 comprises 16 residues. V gave up 6 bases and J gave up 6 bases; unmatched junction bases: 11. The germline V gene encodes CDR1 SQVTM and CDR2 ANQGSEA. The CDR3 is CSVELAGGPFVNEQFF. The CDR3 region has the DNA TGCAGCGTCGAACTAGCGGGAGGGCCCTTTGTCAATGAGCAGTTCTTC.

CDR3 in DNA: TGCGCCAGCAGCTTGGCGGGTACAGGGTATGGAGGCTCCTACGAGCAGTACTTC. It yields the protein CASSLAGTGYGGSYEQYF. The V gene is TRBV5-1, the J gene TRBJ2-7; D might be TRBD1 (6 bases). Germline V lookup: CDR1 SGHRS, CDR2 YFSETQ. This CDR3 comprises 18 residues. V dropped 0 bases and J dropped 0 bases, with 19 bases sitting between them. Together with reference TRBV5-1 and TRBJ2-7, the CDR3 gives the full variable domain: KAGVTQTPRYLIKTRGQQVTLSCSPISGHRSVSWYQQTPGQGLQFLFEYFSETQRNKGNFPGRFSGRQFSNSRSEMNVSTLELGDSALYLCASSLAGTGYGGSYEQYFGPGTRLTVT.